The 23 T cell receptor beta chains in this list originate from one sample, sequenced in a study of shared clonotypes between healthy human individuals. TCRdb's copy holds only in-frame clones and misses some; the assay was immunoSEQ multiplex PCR. Seen here are millions of clones, around 94% observed once, and the top ten hold roughly 0.13%. The sequencing sample was made of naive CD4+ T cells sorted from blood. Stated subset: CD45RA+ positively selected. The receptors were gathered from a man aged 18 to 29 in good health.

The V call is TRBV10-3, the J call TRBJ2-5, with TRBD2 matching over 15 bases. The CDR3 has 17 amino acids. With 5 bases clipped from V and 4 bases from J, the junction kept 8 bases outside the gene matches. Germline CDR1 is ENHRY and CDR2 is SYGVKD. This CDR3 is CAISSGLAGGSRETQYF. The DNA for the CDR3 is TGTGCCATCAGTTCCGGACTAGCGGGGGGGAGTAGAGAGACCCAGTACTTC.

Written as DNA, the CDR3 is TGCGCCAGCAGCTTGCAGAGGGGGCAGAATGAGCAGTTCTTC. Translating gives CASSLQRGQNEQFF. The J gene is TRBJ2-1, the V gene TRBV5-1; TRBD1 agrees at 7 bases. Germline-derived CDR1 and CDR2 are SGHRS and YFSETQ. CDR3 length equals 14 residues. Trimming took 1 base from V and 7 from J; bases not matched to a gene: 5.

This chain connects TRBV10-1 to TRBJ2-1; D is perhaps TRBD1 or TRBD2 (5 bases each). Germline CDR1 WNHNN, CDR2 SYGVQD (reference sequence). Trimming shortened V by 8 bases and J by 6 bases, and 11 bases separated the two germline ends. The CDR3 covers 12 residues. CDR3 region: CASGDGGNEQFF. The CDR3 region has the DNA TGCGCCAGCGGGGACGGCGGCAATGAGCAGTTCTTC.

Here the CDR3 reads CASSLRTTGANVLTF. CDR3 nucleotide sequence: TGCGCCAGCAGCCTCCGGACAACTGGGGCCAACGTCCTGACTTTC. The rearrangement uses TRBV5-1 and TRBJ2-6, with a possible D match to TRBD1 (5 bases). The V gene lost 4 bases and the J gene lost 2 bases, with 10 bases spanning the gap. The CDR3 has 15 residues. In germline, CDR1 is SGHRS, CDR2 YFSETQ. Full variable domain (rest looked up from reference TRBV5-1 and TRBJ2-6): KAGVTQTPRYLIKTRGQQVTLSCSPISGHRSVSWYQQTPGQGLQFLFEYFSETQRNKGNFPGRFSGRQFSNSRSEMNVSTLELGDSALYLCASSLRTTGANVLTFGAGSRLTVL.

This sequence joins TRBV29-1 and TRBJ2-3, with D perhaps being TRBD1 or TRBD2 (6 bases each). In germline, CDR1 is SQVTM, CDR2 ANQGSEA. This CDR3 contains 12 residues. Trimming pared 4 bases from V and 3 bases from J, leaving 8 bases between. This CDR3 reads CSVGGATDTQYF. The CDR3 coding sequence is TGCAGCGTTGGGGGGGCGACAGATACGCAGTATTTT.

V is TRBV6-5 and J is TRBJ2-7; D uncertain. The CDR3 is made up of 12 amino acids. Germline CDR1 reads MNHEY; CDR2 reads SVGAGI. V gave up 6 bases and J gave up 7 bases, with 13 bases separating them. The CDR3 sequence: CASSPALGEQYF. The CDR3 bases are TGTGCCAGCAGCCCAGCCCTGGGAGAGCAGTACTTC.

This chain connects TRBV27 to TRBJ2-5; TRBD2 matches at 10 bases. Germline loops: CDR1 MNHEY, CDR2 SMNVEV (reference sequence). J lost 1 base, V lost 5 bases, and 4 bases had no gene match. CDR3 length: 15 residues. The CDR3 bases are TGTGCCAGCAGTCCTAGCGGGAGAGGCCAAGAGACCCAGTACTTC. Translating it yields CASSPSGRGQETQYF.

This sequence joins TRBV18 and TRBJ2-7; 7 bases agree with TRBD2. The CDR3 has 17 residues. Trimming took 1 base from V and 2 from J; bases not matched to a gene: 11. Germline CDR1 KGHSH, CDR2 LQKENI. Written as DNA, the CDR3 is TGTGCCAGCTCACCACGGACGCAAGCGGGGATGACCTACGAGCAGTACTTC. Translated, it gives CASSPRTQAGMTYEQYF.

A remark on this clone: Other DNA sequences in this sample translate to the same CDR3. The V gene is TRBV7-2, the J gene TRBJ2-7; 10 bases fit TRBD1. The V segment lost 4 bases and the J segment 3 bases; nucleotides outside the gene matches: 3. This CDR3 has 14 amino acids. Germline V lookup: CDR1 SGHTA, CDR2 FQGNSA. CDR3 sequence reads: CASSSGQGRYEQYF. CDR3 coding DNA: TGTGCCAGCAGCTCGGGACAGGGGCGCTACGAGCAGTACTTC.

This clone was seen only a few times. The gene calls are TRBV30 and TRBJ2-6; D remains ambiguous. CDR1 is GTSNPN, CDR2 SVGIG, per germline (reference sequence). This CDR3 contains 13 residues. The ends were cut back, 7 bases at V and 5 bases at J, with 12 bases in the middle. The CDR3 is CASPTLWANVLTF. CDR3 bases: TGTGCCTCCCCAACGCTGTGGGCCAACGTCCTGACTTTC. Filled out from reference TRBV30 and TRBJ2-6, the complete variable domain reads SQTIHQWPATLVQPVGSPLSLECTVEGTSNPNLYWYRQAAGRGLQLLFYSVGIGQISSEVPQNLSASRPQDRQFILSSKKLLLSDSGFYLCASPTLWANVLTFGAGSRLTVL.

The J gene is TRBJ2-7, the V gene TRBV19; D is unclear. Trimming took 1 base from V and 7 from J, leaving 17 bases between them. CDR1 LNHDA and CDR2 SQIVND come from the germline V gene (reference sequence). This CDR3 has 15 residues. The CDR3 DNA follows: TGTGCCAGTAGTATAGGCGGCAGGTCCTTAGGGGAGCAGTACTTC. Its translation is CASSIGGRSLGEQYF.

The chain employs TRBV21-1 and TRBJ1-3; the table's D call, TRBD1, was not checked against the DNA. TRBV21-1 is listed as a pseudogene. The CDR3 runs 16 residues. CDR3: CASSKGCSYSGNTIYF. As DNA, the CDR3 is TGTGCCAGCAGCAAAGGGTGCAGTTACTCTGGAAACACCATATATTTT.

This clone was recorded once. The DNA of the CDR3 is TGTGCCAGCAGTGCGACAGATAGCAATCAGCCCCAGCATTTT. This gives the protein CASSATDSNQPQHF. The chain combines TRBV28 with TRBJ1-5, with D maybe TRBD1 (5 bases). The V and J ends lost 5 bases and 0 bases respectively, with 8 bases between them. Per the germline V gene, CDR1 is MDHEN and CDR2 is SYDVKM. There are 14 residues in the CDR3. The full variable domain, its missing parts supplied by reference TRBV28 and TRBJ1-5, is DVKVTQSSRYLVKRTGEKVFLECVQDMDHENMFWYRQDPGLGLRLIYFSYDVKMKEKGDIPEGYSVSREKKERFSLILESASTNQTSMYLCASSATDSNQPQHFGDGTRLSIL.

The CDR3 is CASSLELGAADYNSPLHF. The CDR3 region has the DNA TGTGCCAGCAGTTTAGAGTTGGGTGCAGCTGATTATAATTCACCCCTCCACTTT. The chain couples TRBV28 to TRBJ1-6; D unclear. Germline V gives CDR1 MDHEN, CDR2 SYDVKM. The germline V and J ends were trimmed by 2 bases and 4 bases, with 18 bases remaining between them. This CDR3 is built from 18 residues.

The chain is built from TRBV5-5 and TRBJ1-1; D ambiguous. The CDR3 consists of 13 residues. Germline CDR1 SGHKS, CDR2 YYEKEE (reference sequence). V was shortened by 4 bases and J by 1 base, with 8 bases between the two germline ends. CDR3 residues: CASSTDPNTEAFF. The DNA of the CDR3 is TGTGCCAGCAGCACGGATCCGAACACTGAAGCTTTCTTT.

V is TRBV2 and J is TRBJ2-5; D gene uncertain. CDR3 size: 11 residues. Germline-derived CDR1 and CDR2 are SNHLY and FYNNEI. Trimming pared 6 bases from V and 4 bases from J, leaving 6 bases between. The CDR3 reads CASRRRETQYF. The CDR3 region has the DNA TGTGCCAGCAGACGTAGAGAGACCCAGTACTTC.

The chain uses TRBV27 and TRBJ1-1; D ambiguous. Trimming removed 8 bases from V and 1 base from J, with 14 bases in between. The V gene's germline CDR1 is MNHEY and CDR2 SMNVEV (reference sequence). CDR3 length: 14 residues. The CDR3 sequence is CASLPRRTNTEAFF. In DNA form, the CDR3 reads TGTGCCAGCTTACCCCGCCGGACGAACACTGAAGCTTTCTTT.

V usage is TRBV6-1 and J usage is TRBJ2-3; D is tentatively TRBD1 or TRBD2 (5 bases each). V lost 3 bases and J lost 5, with 15 bases in between. CDR1 is MNHNS, CDR2 SASEGT, per germline. CDR3 length: 15 amino acids. Written as DNA, the CDR3 is TGTGCCAGCAGTGACGGCCACCTGGGGGAAGATACGCAGTATTTT. Its translation: CASSDGHLGEDTQYF.

The chain is built from TRBV5-1 and TRBJ2-1, with 13 bases that match TRBD2. Germline V gene lookup returns CDR1 SGHRS and CDR2 YFSETQ. V gave up 3 bases and J gave up 8 bases; unmatched junction bases: 5. This CDR3 contains 15 residues. CDR3 protein: CASSSGLAGNHEQFF. The CDR3 coding sequence is TGCGCCAGCAGCTCGGGACTAGCGGGAAACCATGAGCAGTTCTTC.

A remark on this clone: The same CDR3 arises from other DNA sequences in this sample as well. The chain combines TRBV5-1 with TRBJ1-4; no definite D call. Trimming took off 2 bases at V and 5 bases at J, with 7 bases between the two ends. The CDR3 runs 13 residues. Germline CDR1 is SGHRS and CDR2 is YFSETQ. CDR3 sequence (DNA): TGCGCCAGCAGCTTCGGAGCGAATGAAAAACTGTTTTTT. Translated, it gives CASSFGANEKLFF. Full variable domain (remainder filled in from reference TRBV5-1 and TRBJ1-4): KAGVTQTPRYLIKTRGQQVTLSCSPISGHRSVSWYQQTPGQGLQFLFEYFSETQRNKGNFPGRFSGRQFSNSRSEMNVSTLELGDSALYLCASSFGANEKLFFGSGTQLSVL.

This sequence joins TRBV7-9 and TRBJ2-1, with D possibly matching TRBD1 (6 bases). V was pared by 5 bases and J by 10 bases, with 12 bases between. The CDR3 spans 12 residues. Germline V lookup: CDR1 SEHNR, CDR2 FQNEAQ (reference sequence). The CDR3 DNA is TGTGCCAGCAGCATCGACGGGACAGAGCAGTTCTTC. This gives the protein CASSIDGTEQFF. The full variable domain, rest sourced from reference TRBV7-9 and TRBJ2-1, is DTGVSQNPRHKITKRGQNVTFRCDPISEHNRLYWYRQTLGQGPEFLTYFQNEAQLEKSRLLSDRFSAERPKGSFSTLEIQRTEQGDSAMYLCASSIDGTEQFFGPGTRLTVL.

The chain has TRBV5-6 and TRBJ2-1, with 9 nucleotides matching TRBD2. V lost 0 bases to trimming and J lost 1 base; unmatched junction nucleotides: 2. Germline CDR1 and CDR2: SGHDT and YYEEEE. The CDR3 extends over 16 amino acids. CDR3 sequence reads: CASSLGAGGSYNEQFF. For the CDR3, the DNA is TGTGCCAGCAGCTTGGGAGCGGGAGGTTCCTACAATGAGCAGTTCTTC.

The J gene is TRBJ2-5, the V gene TRBV5-1, with 11 bases matching TRBD1. CDR3 length: 16 amino acids. Losses at the gene ends were 0 bases for V and 5 bases for J; bases not matched to a gene: 6. The germline V gene encodes CDR1 SGHRS and CDR2 YFSETQ. The CDR3 loop reads CASSLAGQGALETQYF. The CDR3 nucleotides are TGCGCCAGCAGCTTGGCCGGACAGGGGGCGTTGGAGACCCAGTACTTC.